Sequencing of this T cell receptor (beta chain) was carried out in a study of CD8 T cells in Susac syndrome. Germline CDR1 LNHDA, CDR2 SQIVND (reference sequence). CDR3 size: 16 residues. Trimming took off 5 bases at V and 6 bases at J, with 20 bases between the two ends. The multiple sclerosis controls were treatment-naive patients affected by stable or active relapsing-remitting disease. RNA amounts of roughly 0.5 to 1 ug underwent reverse transcription with random hexamers. TCRdb reprocessed the immunoSEQ multiplex PCR reads with MiXCR, giving one entry per CDR3 protein. The sample shows tens of thousands of distinct CDR3 sequences, 93% of them seen only once.

The sequence was collected from a human donor with multiple sclerosis. Sequenced: CD8+ T cells from PBMCs. The chain combines TRBV19 with TRBJ2-1; the D gene could be TRBD1 or TRBD2 (6 bases each). The chain's CDR3 is CASSPLYGGSLNEQFF. The CDR3 nucleotides are TGTGCCAGTAGTCCCCTATACGGGGGCTCCCTCAATGAGCAGTTCTTC.